This T cell receptor (beta chain) was sequenced for a study of cytomegalovirus exposure and HLA in healthy donors. PCR involved 60 Vbeta and 13 Jbeta primers. Method: immunoSEQ multiplex PCR; TCRdb's copy keeps in-frame clones and lacks some. The data show under 150,000 clones, 82% seen once. Notes on the study in general: In vitro experiments confirmed that a few CMV-associated chains were specific for CMV antigens.

This clone was picked up a small number of times. Its antigen remains unidentified. V shed 3 bases, J shed 2 bases, and the junction held 1 base outside the gene matches. Germline V gene data show CDR1 as LGHNT and CDR2 as FRNRAP. The CDR3 sequence is 14 residues long. The clonotype originates from a woman younger than 30 in good health and CMV-seronegative. The chain employs TRBV12-5 and TRBJ1-3; TRBD1 matches at 7 bases. The source material was PBMCs. The CDR3 protein is CASGFTGAGNTIYF. CDR3 DNA: TGTGCTAGTGGTTTTACAGGGGCTGGAAACACCATATATTTT. The whole variable domain, remainder taken from reference TRBV12-5 and TRBJ1-3, is DARVTQTPRHKVTEMGQEVTMRCQPILGHNTVFWYRQTMMQGLELLAYFRNRAPLDDSGMPKDRFSAEMPDATLATLKIQPSEPRDSAVYFCASGFTGAGNTIYFGEGSWLTVV.